The rows below give T cell receptor beta chains drawn from one sample of a study of T cells in Graves' hyperthyroidism and ophthalmopathy. MiXCR, applied by TCRdb to the multiplex PCR reads, yields one record per CDR3 protein. The data show about 640,000 distinct CDR3 sequences, about 15% seen once. Sequenced: blood. These receptors came from a woman aged 45 to 65 with Graves' ophthalmopathy. The CDR3 runs from the conserved cysteine through the conserved F or W. Each record gives: D gene, J gene, V gene, clone size, CDR3 protein, CDR3 DNA. D genes are given only for firm matches. Clone sizes are given selectively: once, few, many, or a class where the clone is expanded.

NA	TRBJ1-3	TRBV30	many	CAWSVQSLSTIYF	TGTGCCTGGAGTGTACAGTCCCTGTCAACCATATATTTT
NA	TRBJ2-7	TRBV12-3/TRBV12-4	many	CASSLIGLGGYEQYF	TGTGCCAGCAGTTTAATAGGCCTTGGTGGGTACGAGCAGTACTTC
NA	TRBJ2-7	TRBV15	few	CATSRGTEISYEQYF	TGTGCCACCAGCAGAGGGACGGAGATATCCTACGAGCAGTACTTC
NA	TRBJ2-7	TRBV19	few	CASSSYLGHYEQYF	TGTGCCAGTAGTTCGTACTTGGGACACTACGAGCAGTACTTC
NA	TRBJ1-4	TRBV28	once	CASELEANEKLFF	TGTGCCAGCGAGCTGGAGGCTAATGAAAAACTGTTTTTT
TRBD2	TRBJ2-7	TRBV4-1	many	CASSQGPTGLASYEQYF	TGCGCCAGCAGCCAAGGACCCACGGGACTAGCAAGCTACGAGCAGTACTTC
TRBD1	TRBJ1-2	TRBV12-3/TRBV12-4	many	CASSPPTRTGDGYTF	TGTGCCAGCAGTCCTCCAACCCGGACAGGGGATGGCTACACCTTC
NA	TRBJ2-7	TRBV5-1	few	CASSLVDSTDYEQYF	TGCGCCAGCAGCTTGGTAGACAGCACCGACTACGAGCAGTACTTC
NA	TRBJ1-6	TRBV20-1	NA	CSARVGTDNSPLHF	TGCAGTGCTAGAGTAGGGACCGATAATTCACCCCTCCACTTT
NA	TRBJ1-6	TRBV12-3/TRBV12-4	many	CASSSSRVPRSPLHF	TGTGCCAGCAGTTCTTCCAGGGTTCCGCGGTCACCCCTCCACTTT
NA	TRBJ2-1	TRBV2	NA	CASSPLLPGVDEQFF	TGTGCCAGCAGTCCCCTACTCCCGGGTGTGGATGAGCAGTTCTTC
NA	TRBJ2-7	TRBV6-1	NA	CASSQSGEQYF	TGTGCCAGCTCCCAGAGTGGCGAGCAGTACTTC
NA	TRBJ2-1	TRBV28	NA	CASSSTLGNEQFF	TGTGCCAGCAGTTCAACCCTTGGCAATGAGCAGTTCTTC
NA	TRBJ1-6	TRBV27	many	CASSLSAGANNSPLHF	TGTGCCAGCAGTTTATCTGCAGGCGCTAATAATTCACCCCTCCACTTT
TRBD1	TRBJ2-1	TRBV7-2	NA	CASSLTRDRGIRNEQFF	TGTGCCAGCAGCTTAACCCGGGACAGGGGAATCAGGAATGAGCAGTTCTTC
NA	TRBJ2-1	TRBV5-1	NA	CASRPLVAGSTNNEQFF	TGCGCCAGCAGGCCTTTGGTAGCAGGCTCCACGAACAATGAGCAGTTCTTC
TRBD2	TRBJ2-3	TRBV7-3	many	CASSSPPPSGSVSTDTQYF	TGTGCCAGCAGCTCACCGCCCCCTAGCGGGAGTGTTAGCACAGATACGCAGTATTTT
NA	TRBJ1-1	TRBV30	few	CAWRGGPLENTEAFF	TGTGCCTGGAGGGGGGGACCACTGGAGAACACTGAAGCTTTCTTT
NA	TRBJ2-3	TRBV20-1	many	CSASPASGTDTQYF	TGCAGTGCTAGTCCGGCTAGCGGCACAGATACGCAGTATTTT
TRBD2	TRBJ2-1	TRBV28	many	CASKISGTSGRRDNEQFF	TGTGCCAGCAAAATCTCCGGGACTAGCGGGAGAAGGGACAATGAGCAGTTCTTC
TRBD2	TRBJ2-1	TRBV7-2	many	CASRGTSAIGEQFF	TGTGCCAGCAGGGGGACTAGCGCGATTGGTGAGCAGTTCTTC
TRBD2	TRBJ2-7	TRBV4-2	many	CASSQGGLANEQYF	TGTGCCAGCAGCCAAGGCGGACTAGCCAACGAGCAGTACTTC
NA	TRBJ2-3	TRBV27	NA	CASSLTRASTDTQYF	TGTGCCAGCAGTTTAACCAGGGCAAGCACAGATACGCAGTATTTT
NA	TRBJ2-5	TRBV30	few	CAWRRQIQETQYF	TGTGCCTGGAGGAGACAGATCCAAGAGACCCAGTACTTC
TRBD2	TRBJ2-1	TRBV2	many	CASRATSGLYNEQFF	TGTGCCAGCAGAGCTACTAGCGGGCTCTACAATGAGCAGTTCTTC
NA	TRBJ2-1	TRBV5-1	many	CASSLGQSSYNEQFF	TGTGCCAGCAGCTTAGGGCAGAGCTCCTACAATGAGCAGTTCTTC
TRBD1	TRBJ1-2	TRBV7-2	many	CASSLASRDRGRVYGYTF	TGTGCCAGCAGCTTAGCGTCCCGGGACAGGGGGCGCGTCTATGGCTACACCTTC
NA	TRBJ2-7	TRBV20-1	many	CSGQGRTYEQYF	TGTTCCGGTCAGGGCCGAACCTACGAGCAGTACTTC
TRBD1	TRBJ2-7	TRBV5-1	many	CASSPTGGHYEQYF	TGCGCCAGCAGCCCTACAGGGGGACACTACGAGCAGTACTTC
NA	TRBJ2-7	TRBV18	many	CASSPGRGRYEQYF	TGTGCCAGCTCACCAGGCAGGGGAAGGTACGAGCAGTACTTC
TRBD1	TRBJ1-2	TRBV19	few	CASSTGQGTNYGNTF	TGTGCCAGTAGTACCGGACAGGGGACTAACTATGGCAACACCTTC
NA	TRBJ2-3	TRBV28	many	CASRERGDTQYF	TGTGCCAGCAGGGAGAGAGGAGATACGCAGTATTTT
NA	TRBJ2-3	TRBV20-1	NA	CSASGGINTDTQYF	TGCAGTGCTAGTGGCGGGATTAACACAGATACGCAGTATTTT
NA	TRBJ2-1	TRBV29-1	many	CSAARGSYNEQFF	TGCAGCGCCGCAAGGGGTTCCTACAATGAGCAGTTCTTC
NA	TRBJ2-5	TRBV12-5	few	CASGLPVAEETQYF	TGTGCTAGTGGTTTACCGGTGGCCGAAGAGACCCAGTACTTC
NA	TRBJ2-1	TRBV7-2	few	CASSSKGRDTRTYNEQFF	TGTGCCAGCAGCTCCAAAGGGAGGGACACACGTACATACAATGAGCAGTTCTTC
TRBD2	TRBJ2-3	TRBV30	few	CAWRTSGRRDTQYF	TGTGCCTGGAGGACTAGCGGGAGGCGGGATACGCAGTATTTT
NA	TRBJ2-7	TRBV11-2	NA	CASSLGRADPYEQYF	TGTGCCAGCAGCTTGGGCCGGGCAGATCCCTACGAGCAGTACTTC
NA	TRBJ1-4	TRBV11-1	few	CASSGGYGEKLFF	TGTGCCAGCAGCGGGGGCTATGGTGAAAAACTGTTTTTT
TRBD2	TRBJ2-7	TRBV2	many	CASTRTLAGDYEQYF	TGTGCCAGCACCAGGACACTAGCGGGGGACTACGAGCAGTACTTC
NA	TRBJ1-6	TRBV28	many	CASSLVGTPYNSPLHF	TGTGCCAGCAGTTTAGTGGGGACACCTTATAATTCACCCCTCCACTTT
TRBD2	TRBJ2-2	TRBV7-3	few	CASRPPGLAGGSAGELFF	TGTGCCAGCAGGCCCCCGGGACTAGCGGGAGGGAGCGCCGGGGAGCTGTTTTTT
TRBD2	TRBJ2-2	TRBV27	NA	CASSLPLAGRTGELFF	TGTGCCAGCAGTTTACCCTTAGCGGGACGCACCGGGGAGCTGTTTTTT
NA	TRBJ2-2	TRBV7-9	many	CASSSSSLAVGELFF	TGTGCCAGCAGCTCCTCGAGCCTAGCAGTCGGGGAGCTGTTTTTT
NA	TRBJ1-1	TRBV28	many	CASSPPGLNTEAFF	TGTGCCAGCAGCCCACCCGGGCTAAACACTGAAGCTTTCTTT
NA	TRBJ2-2	TRBV3-1	NA	CASSQDVSRRINTGELFF	TGTGCCAGCAGCCAAGATGTCTCTCGCAGAATTAACACCGGGGAGCTGTTTTTT
TRBD1	TRBJ1-2	TRBV14	once	CASSQSRPGQHFGHHGYTF	TGTGCCAGCAGCCAATCCCGACCGGGACAGCATTTTGGGCATCATGGCTACACCTTC
TRBD1	TRBJ2-2	TRBV19	few	CASSTERDRGSSGELFF	TGTGCCAGTAGCACAGAGCGGGACAGGGGATCGTCCGGGGAGCTGTTTTTT
NA	TRBJ2-4	TRBV18	NA	CASSLMGVLAKNIQYF	TGTGCCAGCTCACTAATGGGAGTACTAGCCAAAAACATTCAGTACTTC
TRBD2	TRBJ2-5	TRBV6-5	many	CASSYVSGGIETQYF	TGTGCCAGCAGTTACGTATCGGGAGGGATCGAGACCCAGTACTTC
NA	TRBJ1-3	TRBV6-1	few	CASRAGGAGNTIYF	TGTGCCAGCAGGGCCGGGGGGGCTGGAAACACCATATATTTT
NA	TRBJ2-4	TRBV20-1	many	CSARDRTVNIQYF	TGCAGTGCTAGAGATCGGACAGTAAACATTCAGTACTTC
NA	TRBJ2-7	TRBV19	NA	CASSPYFGGLGEQYF	TGTGCCAGTAGCCCATATTTTGGGGGTTTGGGAGAGCAGTACTTC
TRBD2	TRBJ2-7	TRBV28	many	CASRSLAGGSNEQYF	TGTGCCAGCAGGTCCCTAGCGGGAGGTAGCAACGAGCAGTACTTC
NA	TRBJ1-1	TRBV19	few	CASSIGWTEAFF	TGTGCCAGTAGTATTGGATGGACTGAAGCTTTCTTT